These T cell receptor beta chains were read from a single sample in a study of shared clonotypes between healthy human individuals. Method: immunoSEQ multiplex PCR; TCRdb's copy keeps in-frame clones and lacks some. The table shows roughly 890,000 clones, with around 92% occurring only once. The specimen sequenced was naive CD8+ T cells sorted from blood. Source of these receptors: a man younger than 45 in good health. Both conserved end residues are part of each CDR3. A D gene is named only where the DNA matches it firmly. Clone size is stated in some rows and not others, as once, few, many or a class when expanded.

.	.	TRBV13	TRBJ2-5	CASSLLQETQYF	TGTGCCAGCAGCTTACTCCAAGAGACCCAGTACTTC
.	TRBD2	TRBV28	TRBJ2-1	CASSLNPGTSGRALLHNEQFF	TGTGCCAGCAGTTTAAACCCAGGGACTAGCGGGAGGGCACTCCTTCACAATGAGCAGTTCTTC
.	TRBD2	TRBV4-3	TRBJ2-3	CASSQEVSGSRYTQYF	TGCGCCAGCAGCCAAGAGGTTAGCGGGAGTCGTTATACGCAGTATTTT
.	TRBD1	TRBV29-1	TRBJ1-1	CSVPDPTGGAEAFF	TGCAGCGTCCCCGACCCCACAGGGGGCGCCGAAGCTTTCTTT
.	.	TRBV7-2	TRBJ2-7	CASSFIMNYEQYF	TGTGCCAGCAGCTTCATTATGAACTACGAGCAGTACTTC
.	.	TRBV7-9	TRBJ2-1	CASSLGGSGYSYNEQFF	TGTGCCAGCAGCCTGGGGGGTAGCGGCTACTCCTACAATGAGCAGTTCTTC
few	TRBD1	TRBV2	TRBJ1-2	CARTSSRDRDYNYGYTF	TGTGCCAGAACGTCGTCCCGGGACAGGGACTATAACTATGGCTACACCTTC
many	.	TRBV27	TRBJ2-1	CASSLNGDEQFF	TGTGCCAGCAGTTTGAATGGAGATGAGCAGTTCTTC
.	TRBD2	TRBV7-3	TRBJ2-1	CASSFGSSGSDEQFF	TGTGCCAGCAGCTTCGGGTCTAGCGGGAGCGATGAGCAGTTCTTC
.	.	TRBV19	TRBJ1-4	CASSTKRNWDEKLFF	TGTGCCAGTAGTACTAAGAGGAATTGGGATGAAAAACTGTTTTTT
.	TRBD2	TRBV5-1	TRBJ2-7	CASICASGDYYEQYF	TGCGCCAGCATATGCGCTAGCGGAGATTACTACGAGCAGTACTTC
.	.	TRBV25-1	TRBJ2-3	CASSAQGRRVGSTDTQYF	TGTGCCAGCAGTGCCCAGGGAAGAAGGGTGGGGAGCACAGATACGCAGTATTTT
.	TRBD1	TRBV5-1	TRBJ2-7	CASSLAGTGRYEQYF	TGCGCCAGCAGCTTGGCCGGGACAGGGAGGTACGAGCAGTACTTC
.	.	TRBV7-9	TRBJ2-7	CASSLNTGSYSYEQYF	TGTGCCAGCAGCTTAAACACAGGATCCTACTCCTACGAGCAGTACTTC
.	.	TRBV11-2	TRBJ2-7	CASSLDLDGQRFAEQYF	TGTGCCAGCAGCTTAGATCTTGATGGACAGCGTTTTGCGGAGCAGTACTTC
.	TRBD1	TRBV6-5	TRBJ2-7	CASRGQGNEQYF	TGTGCCAGCCGGGGACAGGGAAACGAGCAGTACTTC
.	TRBD1	TRBV27	TRBJ2-7	CASKGDSHVTYEQYF	TGTGCCAGCAAGGGGGACAGCCATGTAACTTACGAGCAGTACTTC
.	TRBD1	TRBV29-1	TRBJ2-7	CSVEVGTGKPYEQYF	TGCAGCGTTGAAGTGGGGACAGGGAAACCCTACGAGCAGTACTTC
.	TRBD1	TRBV25-1	TRBJ2-2	CASSSVTGTNTGELFF	TGTGCCAGCAGCTCGGTGACAGGGACGAACACCGGGGAGCTGTTTTTT
.	.	TRBV11-2	TRBJ2-5	CASSEAGRQGEETQYF	TGTGCCAGCAGCGAGGCTGGGCGGCAGGGTGAGGAGACCCAGTACTTC
once	TRBD2	TRBV29-1	TRBJ2-1	CSVEAPPGGSRYNEQFF	TGCAGCGTTGAAGCCCCGCCGGGAGGTTCCCGCTACAATGAGCAGTTCTTC
.	TRBD2	TRBV5-1	TRBJ2-2	CASSLPIGTAGLAGTGELFF	TGCGCCAGCAGCTTGCCCATTGGGACAGCCGGACTAGCGGGCACCGGGGAGCTGTTTTTT
.	.	TRBV5-8	TRBJ2-7	CASSLDNTYEQYF	TGTGCCAGCAGCCTGGACAACACCTACGAGCAGTACTTC
.	.	TRBV19	TRBJ2-1	CASRRIEGVAVFAESSYNEQFF	TGTGCCAGTAGGAGGATCGAGGGAGTAGCGGTTTTCGCGGAAAGCTCCTACAATGAGCAGTTCTTC
.	.	TRBV27	TRBJ1-1	CASTTQPGRTEAFF	TGTGCCAGCACCACCCAGCCGGGGAGGACTGAAGCTTTCTTT
.	.	TRBV14	TRBJ2-1	CASSPARGGRRGSYNEQFF	TGTGCCAGCAGCCCCGCTAGGGGGGGGAGGCGGGGCAGCTACAATGAGCAGTTCTTC